This T cell receptor beta chain stems from a study of technical replicates of blood from a handful of donors. The V end lost 5 bases, the J end lost 0 bases, and 5 bases lay between the germline ends. This CDR3 is 13 amino acids long. The germline V gene encodes CDR1 KGHSH and CDR2 LQKENI. Repertoires were generated with immunoSEQ multiplex PCR, while TCRdb's copy carries only in-frame clones and drops some. The sample lists fewer than 95,000 clones; 94% were seen once. The chain is built from TRBV18 and TRBJ2-4, with unresolved D. The specimen was T cells isolated from PBMCs. This TCR was sampled from a human donor in good health. The CDR3 sequence is CASSSPAKNIQYF. CDR3 nucleotides: TGTGCCAGCTCAAGCCCAGCCAAAAACATTCAGTACTTC. Full variable domain (rest looked up from reference TRBV18 and TRBJ2-4): NAGVMQNPRHLVRRRGQEARLRCSPMKGHSHVYWYRQLPEEGLKFMVYLQKENIIDESGMPKERFSAEFPKEGPSILRIQQVVRGDSAAYFCASSSPAKNIQYFGAGTRLSVL.